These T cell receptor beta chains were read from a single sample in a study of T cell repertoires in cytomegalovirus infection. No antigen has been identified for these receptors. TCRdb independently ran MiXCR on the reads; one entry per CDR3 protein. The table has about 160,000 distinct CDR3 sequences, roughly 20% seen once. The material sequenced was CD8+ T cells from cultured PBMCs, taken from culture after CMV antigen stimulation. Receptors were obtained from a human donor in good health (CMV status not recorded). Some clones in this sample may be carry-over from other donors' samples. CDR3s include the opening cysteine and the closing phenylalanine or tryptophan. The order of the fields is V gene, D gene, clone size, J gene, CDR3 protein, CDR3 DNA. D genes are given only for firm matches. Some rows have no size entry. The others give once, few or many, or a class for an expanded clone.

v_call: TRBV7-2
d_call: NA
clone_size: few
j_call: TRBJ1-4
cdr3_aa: CASSRPREGVDEKLFF
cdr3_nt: TGTGCCAGCAGCCGCCCTAGGGAGGGGGTAGATGAAAAACTGTTTTTT

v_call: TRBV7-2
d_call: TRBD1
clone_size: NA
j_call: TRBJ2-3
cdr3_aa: CASSRRDRETDTQYF
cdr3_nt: TGTGCCAGCAGCCGCAGGGACAGGGAAACAGATACGCAGTATTTT

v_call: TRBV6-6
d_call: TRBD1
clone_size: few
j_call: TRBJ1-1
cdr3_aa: CASNPGTGGGEAFF
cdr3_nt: TGTGCCAGCAACCCCGGGACAGGGGGTGGGGAAGCTTTCTTT

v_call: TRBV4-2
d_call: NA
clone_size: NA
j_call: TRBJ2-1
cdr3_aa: CASTKRQGRMDEQFF
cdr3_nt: TGTGCCAGCACCAAACGGCAGGGCCGGATGGATGAGCAGTTCTTC

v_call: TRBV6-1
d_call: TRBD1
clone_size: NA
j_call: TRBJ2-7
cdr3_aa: CASSDPPDRTLPYEQYF
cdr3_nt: TGTGCCAGCAGTGATCCTCCGGACAGGACCCTCCCCTACGAGCAGTACTTC

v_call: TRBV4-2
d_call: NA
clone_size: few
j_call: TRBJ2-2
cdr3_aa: CASSQDRELFF
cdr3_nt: TGTGCCAGCAGCCAAGATAGGGAGCTGTTTTTT

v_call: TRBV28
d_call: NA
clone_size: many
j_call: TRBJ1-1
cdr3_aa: CASSLIREVNTEAFF
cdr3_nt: TGTGCCAGCAGTTTAATCAGGGAGGTGAACACTGAAGCTTTCTTT

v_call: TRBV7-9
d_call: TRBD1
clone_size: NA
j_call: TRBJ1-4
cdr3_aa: CASSFLQGGSEKLFF
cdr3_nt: TGTGCCAGCAGCTTCCTACAGGGGGGAAGTGAAAAACTGTTTTTT

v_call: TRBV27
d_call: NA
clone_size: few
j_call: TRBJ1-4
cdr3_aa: CASSLSVGGGKLFF
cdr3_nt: TGTGCCAGCAGTTTATCGGTCGGGGGGGGAAAACTGTTTTTT

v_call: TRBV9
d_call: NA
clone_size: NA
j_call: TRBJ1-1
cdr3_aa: CASSIGQYTEAFF
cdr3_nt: TGTGCCAGCAGCATAGGACAGTACACTGAAGCTTTCTTT

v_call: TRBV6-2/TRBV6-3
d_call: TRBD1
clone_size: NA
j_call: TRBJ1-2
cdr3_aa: CASSYSRDRGQYGYTF
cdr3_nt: TGTGCCAGCAGTTACTCCCGGGACAGGGGGCAATATGGCTACACCTTC

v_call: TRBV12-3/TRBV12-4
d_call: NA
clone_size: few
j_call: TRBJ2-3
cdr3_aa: CASSLGGHGTDTQYF
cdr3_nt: TGTGCCAGCAGTTTAGGGGGGCATGGCACAGATACGCAGTATTTT

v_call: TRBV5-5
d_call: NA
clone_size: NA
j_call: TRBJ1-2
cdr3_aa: CASSFRGEDYGYTF
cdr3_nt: TGTGCCAGCAGCTTCAGGGGCGAGGACTATGGCTACACCTTC

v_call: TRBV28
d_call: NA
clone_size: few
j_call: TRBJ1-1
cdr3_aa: CASSLIGGPTEAFF
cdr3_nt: TGTGCCAGCAGTTTAATCGGGGGCCCCACTGAAGCTTTCTTT

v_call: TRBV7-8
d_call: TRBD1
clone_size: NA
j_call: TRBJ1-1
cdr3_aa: CASSTHRGLENTEAFF
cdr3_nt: TGTGCCAGCAGCACCCACAGGGGGCTGGAGAACACTGAAGCTTTCTTT

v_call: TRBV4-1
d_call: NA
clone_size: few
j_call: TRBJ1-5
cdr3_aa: CATSQDSNQPQHF
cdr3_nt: TGCGCCACATCACAGGATAGCAATCAGCCCCAGCATTTT

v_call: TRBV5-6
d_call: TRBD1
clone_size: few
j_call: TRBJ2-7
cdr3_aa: CASSLEGAAYEQYF
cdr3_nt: TGTGCCAGCAGCTTGGAGGGGGCCGCCTACGAGCAGTACTTC

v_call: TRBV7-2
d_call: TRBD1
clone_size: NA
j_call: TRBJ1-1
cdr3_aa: CASTQTGGRDTEAFF
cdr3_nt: TGTGCCAGCACCCAGACAGGGGGCCGGGACACTGAAGCTTTCTTT

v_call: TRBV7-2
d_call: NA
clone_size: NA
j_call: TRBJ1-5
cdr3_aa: CASSLAGQGRQPQHF
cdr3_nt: TGTGCCAGCAGCTTAGCGGGGCAGGGCCGTCAGCCCCAGCATTTT